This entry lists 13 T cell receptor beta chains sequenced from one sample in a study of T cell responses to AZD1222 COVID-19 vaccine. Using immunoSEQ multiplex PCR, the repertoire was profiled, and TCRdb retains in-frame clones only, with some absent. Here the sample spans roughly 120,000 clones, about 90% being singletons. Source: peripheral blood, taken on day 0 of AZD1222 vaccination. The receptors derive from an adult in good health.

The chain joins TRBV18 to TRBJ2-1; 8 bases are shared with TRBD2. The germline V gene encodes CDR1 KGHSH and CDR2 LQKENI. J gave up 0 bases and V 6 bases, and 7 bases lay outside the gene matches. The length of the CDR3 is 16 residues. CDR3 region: CASSLLAGNSYNEQFF. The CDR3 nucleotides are TGTGCCAGCTCTCTCTTAGCGGGAAACTCCTACAATGAGCAGTTCTTC.

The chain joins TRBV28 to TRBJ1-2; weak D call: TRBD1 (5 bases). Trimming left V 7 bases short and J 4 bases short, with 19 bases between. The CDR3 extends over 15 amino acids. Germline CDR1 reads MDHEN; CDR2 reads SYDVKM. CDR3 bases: TGTGCCAGCAACGACCCCACCGGGACGTCCTATGGCTACACCTTC. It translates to CASNDPTGTSYGYTF.

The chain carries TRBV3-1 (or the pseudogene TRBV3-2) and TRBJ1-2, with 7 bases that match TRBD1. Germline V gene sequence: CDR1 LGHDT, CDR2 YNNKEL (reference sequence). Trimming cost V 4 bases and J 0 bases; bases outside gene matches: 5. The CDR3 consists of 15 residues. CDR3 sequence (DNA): TGTGCCAGCAGCCGCAAGGGGGCAGCTAACTATGGCTACACCTTC. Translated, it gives CASSRKGAANYGYTF.

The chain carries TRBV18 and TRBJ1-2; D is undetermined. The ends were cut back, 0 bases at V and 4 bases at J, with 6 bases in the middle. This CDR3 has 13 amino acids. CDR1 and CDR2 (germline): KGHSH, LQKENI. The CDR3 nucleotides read TGTGCCAGCTCACCACCGTCGGTCTATGGCTACACCTTC. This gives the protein CASSPPSVYGYTF.

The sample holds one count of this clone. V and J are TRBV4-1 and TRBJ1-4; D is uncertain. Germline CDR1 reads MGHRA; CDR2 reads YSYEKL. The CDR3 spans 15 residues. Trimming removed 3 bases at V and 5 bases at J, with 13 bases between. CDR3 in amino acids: CASSHPGGLNEKLFF. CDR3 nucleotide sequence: TGCGCCAGCAGCCACCCGGGAGGGCTAAATGAAAAACTGTTTTTT.

This CDR3 is CAISDIQGMWNEQYF. The CDR3 nucleotides read TGTGCCATCAGTGATATCCAGGGGATGTGGAACGAGCAGTACTTC. The genes are TRBV10-3 and TRBJ2-7; TRBD1 is a possible D gene (6 bases). This CDR3 contains 15 residues. Trimming removed 3 bases from V and 5 bases from J, with 17 bases in between. The germline gives CDR1 ENHRY, CDR2 SYGVKD.

The CDR3 bases are TGTGCCAGCAGTTCCCCCCGGGACAGGGGTGAAAAACTGTTTTTT. Residues: CASSSPRDRGEKLFF. The J gene is TRBJ1-4, the V gene TRBV6-6, with 10 bases identical to TRBD1. This CDR3 has 15 amino acids. The germline CDR1 and CDR2 sequences are MNHNY and SVGAGI (reference sequence). V lost 4 bases and J lost 7; bases outside the gene matches: 6.

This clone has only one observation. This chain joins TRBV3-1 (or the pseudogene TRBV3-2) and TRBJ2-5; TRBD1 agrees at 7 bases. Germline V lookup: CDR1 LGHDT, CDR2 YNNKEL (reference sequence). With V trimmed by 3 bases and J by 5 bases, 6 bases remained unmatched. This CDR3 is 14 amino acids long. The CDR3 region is CASSQRQGFETQYF. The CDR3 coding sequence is TGTGCCAGCAGCCAGAGACAGGGATTCGAGACCCAGTACTTC.

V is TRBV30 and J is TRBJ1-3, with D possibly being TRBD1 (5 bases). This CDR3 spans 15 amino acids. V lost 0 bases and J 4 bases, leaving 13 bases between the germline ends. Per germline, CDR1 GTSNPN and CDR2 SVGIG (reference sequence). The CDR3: CAWSVRSGHGNTIYF. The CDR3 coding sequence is TGTGCCTGGAGTGTACGGTCAGGGCACGGAAACACCATATATTTT.

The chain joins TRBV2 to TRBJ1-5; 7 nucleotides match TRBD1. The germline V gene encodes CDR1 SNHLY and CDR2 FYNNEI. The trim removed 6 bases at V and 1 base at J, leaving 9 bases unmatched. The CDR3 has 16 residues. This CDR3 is CASRGTASLSNQPQHF. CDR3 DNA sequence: TGTGCCAGCAGGGGGACAGCTAGCTTGAGCAATCAGCCCCAGCATTTT.

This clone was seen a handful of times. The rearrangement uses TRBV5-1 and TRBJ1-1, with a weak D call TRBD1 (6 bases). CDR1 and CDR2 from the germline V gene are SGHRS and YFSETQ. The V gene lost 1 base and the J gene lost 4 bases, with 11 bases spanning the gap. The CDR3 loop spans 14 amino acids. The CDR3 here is CASSLSQGSTEAFF. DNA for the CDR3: TGCGCCAGCAGCTTGTCTCAGGGGAGCACTGAAGCTTTCTTT.

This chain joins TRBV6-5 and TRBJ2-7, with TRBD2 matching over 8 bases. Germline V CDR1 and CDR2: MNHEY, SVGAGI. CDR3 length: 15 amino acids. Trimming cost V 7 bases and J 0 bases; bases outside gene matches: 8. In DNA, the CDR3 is TGTGCCAGCATCCTCGGGGGGGCAGGCTCCTACGAGCAGTACTTC. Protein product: CASILGGAGSYEQYF.

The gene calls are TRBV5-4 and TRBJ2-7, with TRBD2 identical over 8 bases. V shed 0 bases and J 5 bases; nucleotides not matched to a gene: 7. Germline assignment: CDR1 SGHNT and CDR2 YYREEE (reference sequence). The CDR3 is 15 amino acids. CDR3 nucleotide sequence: TGTGCCAGCAGCTTGGGCCAGCGGGAGATCAACGAGCAGTACTTC. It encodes CASSLGQREINEQYF.